The source of this T cell receptor (beta chain) is a study of blood T cell repertoires in COVID-19. At the level of the study: The United States, Italy and Spain were the sources of the acute and convalescent COVID-19 samples.

This CDR3 has 17 residues. Germline assignment: CDR1 SGHRS and CDR2 YFSETQ. With 4 bases clipped from V and 1 base from J, the junction kept 14 bases outside the gene matches. Those enrolled, adults aged about 18 to 89 years, came from about two dozen US areas. Among Cohort 3 donors, those recovered had two negative PCRs, clearance, or symptom resolution. Original data processing: Cell counts per sample came from amplifying reference gene primers. Repertoires were generated with immunoSEQ multiplex PCR, while TCRdb's copy carries only in-frame clones and drops some. V, J and clone size are taken as reported in that table, and D and trimming were inferred from the DNA itself. This sample carries 250,000 to 300,000 clones, about nine tenths of them seen once, and the ten largest clones take 1.5% to 2%.

Source material: PBMCs or T cells enriched from blood (not recorded which). This TCR derives from a middle-aged woman who had recovered from COVID-19. The chain has TRBV5-1 and TRBJ2-7; 7 nucleotides line up with TRBD2. The CDR3 spells CASSQGSWAGVSYEQYF. The CDR3 region has the DNA TGCGCCAGCAGCCAAGGCTCCTGGGCGGGAGTTTCCTACGAGCAGTACTTC.